A selection of T cell receptor beta chains follows, all from one sample in a study of shared clonotypes between healthy human individuals. Clones were read by immunoSEQ multiplex PCR, and TCRdb kept only the in-frame ones, dropping some. The sample has about 680,000 clones, just over 90% seen once. Sequenced input: naive CD8+ T cells sorted from blood. The receptor set was obtained from a man younger than 40 in good health. Each CDR3 is given with its conserved first and last residue. Fields, in order: clone size, V gene, D gene, J gene, CDR3 DNA, CDR3 protein. A D gene is named only where the DNA matches it firmly. Some rows mark clone size as missing; the rest say once, few, many or name a class of expanded clone.

abundance: .; v_gene: TRBV14; d_gene: TRBD1; j_gene: TRBJ2-7; CDR3nt: TGTGCCAGCAGCCAAGGGACAGGGCCATTCTACGAGCAGTACTTC; CDR3aa: CASSQGTGPFYEQYF
abundance: once; v_gene: TRBV10-3; d_gene: .; j_gene: TRBJ2-5; CDR3nt: TGTGCCATCACTCCAGGCCCGGAGACCCAGTACTTC; CDR3aa: CAITPGPETQYF
abundance: .; v_gene: TRBV19; d_gene: .; j_gene: TRBJ1-5; CDR3nt: TGTGCCAGTAGTCTTGGGAAGCTCAATCAGCCCCAGCATTTT; CDR3aa: CASSLGKLNQPQHF
abundance: .; v_gene: TRBV5-5; d_gene: TRBD1; j_gene: TRBJ2-3; CDR3nt: TGTGCCAGCAGCTACCAAGACAGGGCCCACCTCACAGATACGCAGTATTTT; CDR3aa: CASSYQDRAHLTDTQYF
abundance: few; v_gene: TRBV4-1; d_gene: .; j_gene: TRBJ2-2; CDR3nt: TGCGCCAGCAGCCAAGAAGTTAGGAACACCGGGGAGCTGTTTTTT; CDR3aa: CASSQEVRNTGELFF
abundance: .; v_gene: TRBV4-3; d_gene: .; j_gene: TRBJ1-2; CDR3nt: TGCGCCAGCAGCCAAGATAGGGAGACAGCTAACTATGGCTACACCTTC; CDR3aa: CASSQDRETANYGYTF
abundance: .; v_gene: TRBV4-1; d_gene: .; j_gene: TRBJ1-5; CDR3nt: TGCGCCAGCAGCCAAGATCGCAGGGAACTCTATCAGCCCCAGCATTTT; CDR3aa: CASSQDRRELYQPQHF
abundance: .; v_gene: TRBV27; d_gene: .; j_gene: TRBJ2-3; CDR3nt: TGTGCCAGCAGTCTGGGACTCCCCGCGGATACGCAGTATTTT; CDR3aa: CASSLGLPADTQYF
abundance: .; v_gene: TRBV28; d_gene: .; j_gene: TRBJ2-5; CDR3nt: TGTGCCAGCAGTTTATACAGGGAAAGAGAGACCCAGTACTTC; CDR3aa: CASSLYRERETQYF
abundance: .; v_gene: TRBV29-1; d_gene: TRBD1; j_gene: TRBJ2-3; CDR3nt: TGCAGCGTTGAAGGAGGACAGGGGGCAATCACAGATACGCAGTATTTT; CDR3aa: CSVEGGQGAITDTQYF
abundance: .; v_gene: TRBV15; d_gene: TRBD1; j_gene: TRBJ2-1; CDR3nt: TGTGCCACCAGCAGCAGGCCGGGACAGGGTAAGAATGAGCAGTTCTTC; CDR3aa: CATSSRPGQGKNEQFF
abundance: .; v_gene: TRBV5-1; d_gene: .; j_gene: TRBJ2-7; CDR3nt: TGCGCCAGCAGCTTGGCGGTAGGGATCTACGAGCAGTACTTC; CDR3aa: CASSLAVGIYEQYF
abundance: .; v_gene: TRBV27; d_gene: TRBD2; j_gene: TRBJ2-1; CDR3nt: TGTGCCAGCAGCCAAAGCGGGGGATCCTACAATGAGCAGTTCTTC; CDR3aa: CASSQSGGSYNEQFF
abundance: once; v_gene: TRBV5-1; d_gene: .; j_gene: TRBJ2-3; CDR3nt: TGCGCCAGCAGCTTGGCCTCAGGGGAACGGGGATGGCCAGATACGCAGTATTTT; CDR3aa: CASSLASGERGWPDTQYF
abundance: .; v_gene: TRBV27; d_gene: TRBD1; j_gene: TRBJ2-7; CDR3nt: TGTGCCAGCAGTTTATGGGACAGGGGGGACGAGCAGTACTTC; CDR3aa: CASSLWDRGDEQYF
abundance: .; v_gene: TRBV21-1; d_gene: .; j_gene: TRBJ2-3; CDR3nt: TGTGCCAGCAGCAAAAGCAGCAGGGTAAGCACAGATACGCAGTATTTT; CDR3aa: CASSKSSRVSTDTQYF
abundance: .; v_gene: TRBV28; d_gene: .; j_gene: TRBJ1-1; CDR3nt: TGTGCCAGCAGTTTTGGCACAGCTGAAGCTTTCTTT; CDR3aa: CASSFGTAEAFF
abundance: .; v_gene: TRBV25-1; d_gene: TRBD1; j_gene: TRBJ2-7; CDR3nt: TGTGCCAGCACTCCCGGGACAGGGTCAATCTACGAGCAGTACTTC; CDR3aa: CASTPGTGSIYEQYF
abundance: .; v_gene: TRBV14; d_gene: .; j_gene: TRBJ2-2; CDR3nt: TGTGCCAGCAGCCAAGTAGGGGACACGGGACGGAAACACCGGGGAGCTGTTTTT; CDR3aa: CASSQVGDTGRKHRGAVF
abundance: few; v_gene: TRBV27; d_gene: .; j_gene: TRBJ2-7; CDR3nt: TGTGCCAGCAGTTTATACCCAGAAAGCTCCTACGAGCAGTACTTC; CDR3aa: CASSLYPESSYEQYF
abundance: once; v_gene: TRBV13; d_gene: .; j_gene: TRBJ2-7; CDR3nt: TGTGCCAGCGGCTTAGGGCTTGTACTCGAGCAGTACTTC; CDR3aa: CASGLGLVLEQYF
abundance: .; v_gene: TRBV7-9; d_gene: .; j_gene: TRBJ2-7; CDR3nt: TGTGCCAGCAGCCCACCAGTGGTAGGGCTAAGCTCCTACGAGCAGTACTTC; CDR3aa: CASSPPVVGLSSYEQYF
abundance: .; v_gene: TRBV29-1; d_gene: TRBD2; j_gene: TRBJ2-7; CDR3nt: TGCAGCGCAATTACTAGCGGGAGCGAAAGGTACGAGCAGTACTTC; CDR3aa: CSAITSGSERYEQYF
abundance: .; v_gene: TRBV19; d_gene: .; j_gene: TRBJ1-5; CDR3nt: TGTGCCAGTAGTATACTCAGCCGTAGCAATCAGCCCCAGCATTTT; CDR3aa: CASSILSRSNQPQHF
abundance: .; v_gene: TRBV27; d_gene: TRBD1; j_gene: TRBJ1-1; CDR3nt: TGTGCCAGCAGTTTATTGACAGGGTCGCCTGAAGCTTTCTTT; CDR3aa: CASSLLTGSPEAFF
abundance: .; v_gene: TRBV9; d_gene: .; j_gene: TRBJ1-1; CDR3nt: TGTGCCAGCAGCGTAGTGGGACAAGAAGCTTTCTTT; CDR3aa: CASSVVGQEAFF